A single sample is the source of the 21 T cell receptor beta chains below, sequenced in a study of T cell changes during pregnancy in multiple sclerosis. Produced via immunoSEQ multiplex PCR; TCRdb's table is partial and in-frame only. Found here are 30,000 to 40,000 clones, 90% of them singletons; the top ten hold almost 5.5%. The sequenced sample was peripheral blood, obtained in the third trimester of pregnancy. These receptors were collected from a female donor in good health, enrolled as a control in a pregnancy study.

The CDR3 sequence is CATLGSYGYTF. The CDR3 DNA reads TGTGCCACCCTCGGTTCCTATGGCTACACCTTC. The J gene is TRBJ1-2, the V gene TRBV6-6; no firm D call. CDR3 length equals 11 residues. Germline V gene lookup returns CDR1 MNHNY and CDR2 SVGAGI (reference sequence). V lost 10 bases, J lost 4 bases, and 10 bases lay in between.

V gene TRBV28 combines with J gene TRBJ2-7; D unresolved. This CDR3 spans 13 amino acids. Germline V lookup: CDR1 MDHEN, CDR2 SYDVKM. Trimming shortened V by 5 bases and J by 2 bases, and 10 bases separated the two germline ends. The chain's CDR3 is CASSLGWAYEQYF. The DNA of the CDR3 is TGTGCCAGCAGTCTGGGCTGGGCCTACGAGCAGTACTTC.

This clone was seen just once. The rearrangement joins TRBV7-2 to TRBJ2-7; 16 nucleotides agree with TRBD2. The length of the CDR3 is 18 residues. Trimming at V came to 5 bases and at J to 4 bases, leaving 11 bases not matched to a gene. Germline-derived CDR1 and CDR2 are SGHTA and FQGNSA. CDR3 DNA sequence: TGTGCCAGCAGCGATAGCGGGGGACTAGCGGGGGGGCTTTACGAGCAGTACTTC. Protein sequence: CASSDSGGLAGGLYEQYF.

The genes are TRBV9 and TRBJ2-1; 7 nucleotides align to TRBD1. Germline trimming cut 0 bases from V and 3 bases from J; bases unmatched to any gene: 6. Germline assignment: CDR1 SGDLS and CDR2 YYNGEE. This CDR3 has 16 residues. The CDR3 DNA reads TGTGCCAGCAGCGTAGCTTGGGACAGTGTCTACAATGAGCAGTTCTTC. Its translation is CASSVAWDSVYNEQFF.

The genes are TRBV5-6 and TRBJ1-2; 7 nucleotides line up with TRBD1. The CDR3 is made up of 14 amino acids. Germline CDR1 is SGHDT and CDR2 is YYEEEE. Trimming took 4 bases from V and 7 from J; bases not matched to a gene: 10. The CDR3 region is CASSPTGRNTGYTF. CDR3 in DNA: TGTGCCAGCAGCCCGACAGGGAGGAATACTGGCTACACCTTC.

The genes are TRBV6-5 and TRBJ1-3; 9 nucleotides line up with TRBD1. Trimming at V came to 5 bases and at J to 2 bases, leaving 4 bases not matched to a gene. Germline assignment: CDR1 MNHEY and CDR2 SVGAGI. The CDR3 is 15 amino acids. CDR3 bases: TGTGCCAGCAGTAGACAGGGGGACCCTGGAAACACCATATATTTT. It is translated as CASSRQGDPGNTIYF.

In this sample, this clone turned up once. The V and J genes are TRBV6-5 and TRBJ1-1, with TRBD1 identical over 7 bases. The CDR3 length is 13 residues. In germline, CDR1 is MNHEY, CDR2 SVGAGI. V shed 0 bases and J 6 bases; nucleotides not matched to a gene: 1. The CDR3 DNA is TGTGCCAGCAGTTACTCGGACAGGTCTGAAGCTTTCTTT. Amino acids: CASSYSDRSEAFF.

The sample holds one count of this clone. This chain links TRBV29-1 with TRBJ2-1; TRBD2 might be the D (6 bases). V was shortened by 3 bases and J by 9 bases, with 9 bases between the two germline ends. The CDR3 length is 11 residues. Germline lookup yields CDR1 SQVTM and CDR2 ANQGSEA. CDR3 coding DNA: TGCAGCGTTGAGCGGCGGGGTGAGCAGTTCTTC. It codes for CSVERRGEQFF.

The rearrangement uses TRBV28 and TRBJ2-7; 7 bases match TRBD2. The germline CDR1 and CDR2 sequences are MDHEN and SYDVKM. V was pared by 5 bases and J by 2 bases, with 6 bases of the junction left unmatched. The CDR3 covers 14 residues. CDR3 sequence (DNA): TGTGCCAGCAGTCCCCTAGCGGCGACCTACGAGCAGTACTTC. Its protein is CASSPLAATYEQYF.

This sequence joins TRBV6-4 and TRBJ2-3; 13 bases are shared with TRBD2. After removal of 6 bases from V and 3 bases from J, the junction contained 6 bases not matched to a gene. There are 16 residues in the CDR3. Germline CDR1 reads MRHNA; CDR2 reads SNTAGT. DNA of the CDR3: TGTGCCAGCAGCACCGGGACTAGCGGGACAACAGATACGCAGTATTTT. This translates into CASSTGTSGTTDTQYF.

The chain joins TRBV11-2 to TRBJ1-1, with 9 bases that match TRBD1. The CDR3 is made up of 15 amino acids. CDR1 and CDR2 (germline): SGHAT, FQNNGV. V shed 3 bases, J shed 1 base, and the junction held 3 bases outside the gene matches. The CDR3 DNA reads TGTGCCAGCAGCTTCTTGACAGGGGGGAACACTGAAGCTTTCTTT. It yields the protein CASSFLTGGNTEAFF.

The chain carries TRBV2 and TRBJ2-3; the match to TRBD2 covers 8 bases. J gave up 5 bases and V 4 bases, and 5 bases lay outside the gene matches. The V gene's germline CDR1 is SNHLY and CDR2 FYNNEI. The CDR3 sequence is 14 residues long. Here the CDR3 reads CASSGLAIVDTQYF. The CDR3 nucleotides are TGTGCCAGCAGTGGACTAGCGATTGTAGATACGCAGTATTTT.

This clone was seen a single time. V is TRBV25-1 and J is TRBJ2-7; 7 bases are shared with TRBD1. The J segment lost 5 bases and the V segment lost 7 bases, leaving 5 bases of the junction unmatched. CDR1 MGHDK and CDR2 SYGVNS come from the germline V gene. The CDR3 covers 12 residues. CDR3 amino acids: CASTGTVNEQYF. DNA of the CDR3: TGTGCCAGCACCGGGACAGTGAACGAGCAGTACTTC.

The rearrangement joins TRBV7-2 to TRBJ1-1; D might be TRBD1 (5 bases). Germline CDR1 and CDR2: SGHTA and FQGNSA. Trimming left V 2 bases short and J 4 bases short, with 8 bases between. The CDR3 loop spans 13 amino acids. This CDR3 reads CASSLWGGTEAFF. The CDR3 DNA follows: TGTGCCAGCAGCTTATGGGGGGGCACTGAAGCTTTCTTT. Drawing the rest from reference TRBV7-2 and TRBJ1-1, the complete variable domain is GAGVSQSPSNKVTEKGKDVELRCDPISGHTALYWYRQSLGQGLEFLIYFQGNSAPDKSGLPSDRFSAERTGGSVSTLTIQRTQQEDSAVYLCASSLWGGTEAFFGQGTRLTVV.

J is TRBJ2-6 and V is TRBV9; 11 bases align to TRBD1. Germline CDR1 is SGDLS and CDR2 is YYNGEE. The CDR3 has 20 amino acids. V shed 3 bases and J 3 bases; nucleotides not matched to a gene: 14. The CDR3 DNA reads as TGTGCCAGCAGCGCGACGGGACAGGGGGGGATCGTACGTGGGGCCAACGTCCTGACTTTC. Its translation: CASSATGQGGIVRGANVLTF.

The gene calls are TRBV30 and TRBJ1-1; the D is unclear. The ends were cut back, 4 bases at V and 5 bases at J, with 11 bases in the middle. The germline V gene has CDR1 GTSNPN and CDR2 SVGIG (reference sequence). This CDR3 is built from 12 residues. The CDR3 region is CAWTRGRTEAFF. Written as DNA, the CDR3 is TGTGCCTGGACCCGAGGGAGGACTGAAGCTTTCTTT.

V usage is TRBV29-1 and J usage is TRBJ2-6; 9 bases map to TRBD2. Germline V CDR1 and CDR2: SQVTM, ANQGSEA. V shed 6 bases, J shed 2 bases, and the junction held 2 bases outside the gene matches. The length of the CDR3 is 14 residues. The CDR3 DNA reads TGCAGCGTCCGGACTAGCGCTGGGGCCAACGTCCTGACTTTC. It codes for CSVRTSAGANVLTF.

The chain carries TRBV27 and TRBJ1-1, with 8 bases identical to TRBD1. V trimming: 5 bases; J trimming: 4 bases; junction bases outside the gene matches: 15. The CDR3 spans 17 residues. Germline CDR1 MNHEY, CDR2 SMNVEV (reference sequence). CDR3 DNA sequence: TGTGCCAGCAGTCCGCAGGACTTGGACAGGGTAGTCACTGAAGCTTTCTTT. This encodes CASSPQDLDRVVTEAFF.

A single count supports this clone. This sequence joins TRBV7-6 and TRBJ2-2, with 10 bases identical to TRBD1. The junction had 6 bases not matched to a gene; V was cut back by 5 bases and J by 6 bases. In germline, CDR1 is SGHVS, CDR2 FNYEAQ. The CDR3 runs 15 residues. CDR3 residues: CASSLRDRGPGELFF. The CDR3 nucleotides read TGTGCCAGCAGCCTCCGGGACAGGGGTCCCGGGGAGCTGTTTTTT. The full variable domain, with the rest looked up from reference TRBV7-6 and TRBJ2-2, is GAGVSQSPRYKVTKRGQDVALRCDPISGHVSLYWYRQALGQGPEFLTYFNYEAQQDKSGLPNDRFSAERPEGSISTLTIQRTEQRDSAMYRCASSLRDRGPGELFFGEGSRLTVL.

V is TRBV4-2 and J is TRBJ2-3; 8 bases fit TRBD1. This CDR3 comprises 17 residues. The V gene end was trimmed by 0 bases and the J gene end by 1 base; junction bases not matched to a gene: 6. Per germline, CDR1 LGHNA and CDR2 YNFKEQ. In nucleotides, the CDR3 is TGTGCCAGCAGCCAAGAGATGGGGGGACAGGGCACAGATACGCAGTATTTT. Protein sequence: CASSQEMGGQGTDTQYF.

The chain carries TRBV7-9 and TRBJ1-2; weak D call: TRBD1 (5 bases). The length of the CDR3 is 16 residues. The V gene lost 1 base and the J gene lost 3 bases, with 15 bases spanning the gap. CDR1 is SEHNR, CDR2 FQNEAQ, per germline (reference sequence). The CDR3 DNA follows: TGTGCCAGCAGCTTAGTAGTGGGCAGGGCCTACTATGGCTACACCTTC. Translated, it gives CASSLVVGRAYYGYTF.